The rows below give T cell receptor beta chains drawn from one sample of a study of early T cells in non-severe SARS-CoV-2 infection. TCRdb reprocessed the 5' RACE reads via MiXCR and lists one record per CDR3 protein. The table includes roughly 34,000 distinct CDR3 sequences, around 4.1% detected once. Material: whole blood. These receptors were obtained from an adult who was a healthcare worker with PCR-confirmed SARS-CoV-2 infection or an uninfected control (not recorded which). Both conserved end residues are part of each CDR3. D genes are given only for firm matches. Size values are once, few and many counts, or a class for expanded clones, and some rows have none.

abundance,v_gene,j_gene,d_gene,CDR3nt,CDR3aa
.,TRBV9,TRBJ2-3,.,TGTGCCAGCAGCACCGGGGGATACGGCACAGATACGCAGTATTTT,CASSTGGYGTDTQYF
many,TRBV21-1,TRBJ2-4,.,TGTGCCAGCATCCGCAAGGACATTCAGTACTTC,CASIRKDIQYF
few,TRBV6-1,TRBJ2-2,TRBD2,TGTGCCAGCAGCCGAGGACTAGCGGGGATAACCGGGGAGCTGTTTTTT,CASSRGLAGITGELFF
.,TRBV20-1,TRBJ2-1,.,TGCAGTGCTAGAGGGGACTTGTCCTACAATGAGCAGTTCTTC,CSARGDLSYNEQFF
many,TRBV7-2,TRBJ2-7,TRBD1,TGTGCCAGCAGCCTAGGGACCGGGACAGGGAGTCACGAGCAGTACTTC,CASSLGTGTGSHEQYF
many,TRBV4-2,TRBJ2-5,TRBD2,TGTGCCAGCAGCCAAAACCCTTCCTTTAGCGGGGGGGCCGAAGAGACCCAGTACTTC,CASSQNPSFSGGAEETQYF
many,TRBV7-8,TRBJ2-7,.,TGTGCCAGCAGCTTGGACTACGAGCAGTACTTC,CASSLDYEQYF
many,TRBV18,TRBJ1-5,.,TGTGCCAGCTCACCGGGCAGGGACCAGCCCCAGCATTTT,CASSPGRDQPQHF
many,TRBV18,TRBJ2-2,TRBD2,TGTGCCAGCTCACCAGGCACTAGCGGCGAAACCGGGGAGCTGTTTTTT,CASSPGTSGETGELFF
many,TRBV18,TRBJ2-5,.,TGTGCCAGCTCACCGAGTCAGGGAGAGACCCAGTACTTC,CASSPSQGETQYF
many,TRBV13,TRBJ2-1,.,TGTGCCAGCAGCTCTAGCTCCTCCGGGACTCCACAATGGGAGCAGTTCTTC,CASSSSSSGTPQWEQFF
many,TRBV11-2,TRBJ1-4,.,TGTGCCAGCAGCCCATTTGGGGGAATCGATGAAAAACTGTTTTTT,CASSPFGGIDEKLFF
many,TRBV7-2,TRBJ2-2,.,TGTGCCAGCAGCTTAGGTGGGACTCTCGCGAACACCGGGGAGCTGTTTTTT,CASSLGGTLANTGELFF
few,TRBV6-6,TRBJ2-1,.,TGTGCCACAAAAGACAGGAGCTCCTACAATGAGCAGTTCTTC,CATKDRSSYNEQFF
few,TRBV7-2,TRBJ2-4,.,TGTGCCAGCAGCTTATCCCCCGCCAAAAACATTCAGTACTTC,CASSLSPAKNIQYF
many,TRBV7-9,TRBJ1-5,.,TGTGCCAGCAGCTTATCATGGGGCTTTCAGCCCCAGCATTTT,CASSLSWGFQPQHF
.,TRBV10-3,TRBJ2-2,.,TGTGCCATCAGTGCGTCATTGATATGGCGCGGTCGCACCGGGGAGCTGTTTTTT,CAISASLIWRGRTGELFF
many,TRBV7-8,TRBJ2-4,.,TGTGCCAGCAGCTCTCCTTTGACCCACGGGAACATTCAGTACTTC,CASSSPLTHGNIQYF
many,TRBV20-1,TRBJ2-7,TRBD2,TGCAGTGCTCCTCAGACTAGCGGCCACGAGCAGTACTTC,CSAPQTSGHEQYF
many,TRBV10-1,TRBJ2-1,.,TGCGCCAGCAGTGAACACGGAGCCTCCTACAATGAGCAGTTCTTC,CASSEHGASYNEQFF
many,TRBV12-3/TRBV12-4,TRBJ1-4,.,TGTGCCAGCAGTTTACAAGGGATTAATGAAAAACTGTTTTTT,CASSLQGINEKLFF
many,TRBV5-1,TRBJ2-7,.,TGCGCCAGCAGTCCCCGTGGGTCGAGCTCCTACGAGCAGTACTTC,CASSPRGSSSYEQYF
many,TRBV24-1,TRBJ2-3,.,TGTGCCACCGCCCTGGGCGGAGCGGTAACAGATACGCAGTATTTT,CATALGGAVTDTQYF
many,TRBV11-1,TRBJ2-1,.,TGTGCCAGCAGCTTTACAGGGAGCTCCTACAATGAGCAGTTCTTC,CASSFTGSSYNEQFF
many,TRBV7-8,TRBJ2-1,TRBD2,TGTGCCAGCATTCCTAAGCGGGGATCAACGTCCTACAATGAGCAGTTCTTC,CASIPKRGSTSYNEQFF
many,TRBV27,TRBJ2-1,TRBD2,TGTGCCAGCAGTCTGGGACTAGGATACAATGAGCAGTTCTTC,CASSLGLGYNEQFF
many,TRBV2,TRBJ2-1,.,TGTGCCAGCAGGGGGGATTACAATGAGCAGTTCTTC,CASRGDYNEQFF
many,TRBV11-1,TRBJ2-1,TRBD2,TGTGCCAGCAGCCCCGACAGGCTAGCGGGAGGGCCGAATGAGCAGTTCTTC,CASSPDRLAGGPNEQFF
many,TRBV5-1,TRBJ2-5,.,TGCGCCAGCAGCTTGCCAGGGTCCGAAGAGACCCAGTACTTC,CASSLPGSEETQYF
many,TRBV21-1,TRBJ2-3,.,TGTGCCAGCAGCAAAGATATATGGACTAGCGGGGGGTACATCACAGATACGCAGTATTTT,CASSKDIWTSGGYITDTQYF
few,TRBV9,TRBJ2-1,.,TGTGCCAGCAGCGTAGCTGACTACCCGAGCTCCTACAATGAGCAGTTCTTC,CASSVADYPSSYNEQFF
many,TRBV20-1,TRBJ2-6,.,TGCAGTGCTAGAGATTTCGGGAGAGGAGATGGGGCCAACGTCCTGACTTTC,CSARDFGRGDGANVLTF
many,TRBV28,TRBJ2-7,.,TGTGCCAGCAGTTTGATGGGACCGTCCTTGAACGGCGAGCAGTACTTC,CASSLMGPSLNGEQYF
many,TRBV9,TRBJ2-1,.,TGTGCCAGCAGCGCTCAAAAGGGACCCAAACTAAATGAGCAGTTCTTC,CASSAQKGPKLNEQFF
many,TRBV21-1,TRBJ2-4,.,TGTGCCAGCAGCAAAACCCCCCTAGGAACCAAAAACATTCAGTACTTC,CASSKTPLGTKNIQYF